One sample yielded the 17 T cell receptor beta chains listed below, sequenced in a study of naive and memory T cell subsets. Both TRBC1 and TRBC2 were covered by a beta constant-region primer of two equimolar oligonucleotides. Each CDR3 protein is one row after TCRdb ran MiXCR on the UMI-ligation and nested PCR reads. The sample lists 150,000 or so distinct CDR3 sequences; around 15% were seen once. The source material was naive CD4+ T cells from blood. The receptor set was obtained from a human donor in good health.

This clonotype turned up a few times. CDR3 protein: CATSGVTTSGTNEQFF. The CDR3 DNA reads TGTGCCACCAGTGGCGTCACAACTAGCGGGACCAATGAGCAGTTCTTC. V and J are TRBV24-1 and TRBJ2-1; TRBD2 matches 10 bases. This CDR3 has 16 residues. Germline V gene sequence: CDR1 KGHDR, CDR2 SFDVKD. V trimming: 5 bases; J trimming: 6 bases; junction bases outside the gene matches: 9.

V is TRBV7-2 and J is TRBJ2-1; possibly TRBD1 for D (5 bases). Per the germline V gene, CDR1 is SGHTA and CDR2 is FQGNSA. The CDR3 extends over 13 amino acids. Trimming left V 5 bases short and J 9 bases short, with 14 bases between. CDR3 sequence: CASSLSPGLEQFF. CDR3 nucleotides: TGTGCCAGCAGCCTGTCCCCAGGGCTTGAGCAGTTCTTC.

This clonotype was seen a few times. The V gene is TRBV14, the J gene TRBJ2-3, with 7 positions matching TRBD1. In germline, CDR1 is SGHDN, CDR2 FVKESK. Germline trimming cut 0 bases from V and 2 bases from J; bases unmatched to any gene: 5. CDR3 length equals 16 residues. CDR3 bases: TGTGCCAGCAGCCAAGAGGTAAAGGGGGCCACAGATACGCAGTATTTT. Its protein product is CASSQEVKGATDTQYF.

Here the CDR3 reads CASSLTGGTEAFF. CDR3 DNA: TGTGCCAGCAGCTTGACAGGGGGCACTGAAGCTTTCTTT. The chain carries TRBV7-3 and TRBJ1-1, with 9 bases aligning to TRBD1. J lost 4 bases, V lost 3 bases, and 0 bases had no gene match. The CDR3 length is 13 residues. Germline loops: CDR1 SGHTA, CDR2 FQGTGA.

This chain links TRBV10-3 with TRBJ1-4; no definite D call. The V and J ends lost 0 bases and 8 bases respectively, with 25 bases between them. The CDR3 contains 19 residues. In germline, CDR1 is ENHRY, CDR2 SYGVKD. CDR3 loop: CAISESIFNPGPQREKLFF. The DNA of the CDR3 is TGTGCCATCAGTGAGTCAATATTCAACCCCGGGCCTCAAAGGGAAAAACTGTTTTTT.

The gene calls are TRBV7-2 and TRBJ1-2, with 7 bases identical to TRBD1. Losses at the gene ends were 1 base for V and 2 bases for J; bases not matched to a gene: 4. This CDR3 contains 15 residues. Per germline, CDR1 SGHTA and CDR2 FQGNSA. The CDR3 spells CASSLGSTGNYGYTF. CDR3 nucleotide sequence: TGTGCCAGCAGCTTAGGATCGACAGGGAACTATGGCTACACCTTC.

This clonotype occurred a few times. Here the CDR3 reads CASSLDPSGNTEAFF. The CDR3 region has the DNA TGCGCCAGCAGCTTGGACCCCTCGGGGAACACTGAAGCTTTCTTT. The genes are TRBV5-1 and TRBJ1-1; D is uncertain. Per the germline V gene, CDR1 is SGHRS and CDR2 is YFSETQ. The germline V and J ends were trimmed by 0 bases and 1 base, with 10 bases remaining between them. The length of the CDR3 is 15 residues.

This clonotype was counted between two and nine times. V usage is TRBV29-1 and J usage is TRBJ1-5, with 10 nucleotides matching TRBD1. Germline V gene lookup returns CDR1 SQVTM and CDR2 ANQGSEA. The CDR3 consists of 13 residues. The ends lost 6 bases at V and 7 bases at J; junction bases unmatched: 6. The CDR3 region is CSVGTGVGQPQHF. In DNA form, the CDR3 reads TGCAGCGTCGGGACAGGGGTGGGACAGCCCCAGCATTTT.

This rearrangement joins TRBV24-1 to TRBJ2-5, with D perhaps matching TRBD1 (6 bases). This CDR3 region has 14 residues. Germline values: CDR1 KGHDR, CDR2 SFDVKD. V was pared by 4 bases and J by 5 bases, with 13 bases between. CDR3 residues: CATSEPTGRETQYF. The DNA of the CDR3 is TGTGCCACCAGTGAACCGACAGGTCGGGAGACCCAGTACTTC.

This chain connects TRBV10-3 to TRBJ1-6; maybe TRBD1 (5 bases). There are 17 residues in the CDR3. CDR1 is ENHRY, CDR2 SYGVKD, per germline. V lost 0 bases to trimming and J lost 8 bases, with 17 bases between them. CDR3 nucleotides: TGTGCCATCAGTGAGTCTTCTTCAGGGACGGGCTATTCACCCCTCCACTTT. It is translated as CAISESSSGTGYSPLHF.

The rearrangement links TRBV4-3 to TRBJ2-6; the D is unclear. The germline V and J ends were trimmed by 1 base and 2 bases, with 9 bases remaining between them. Germline V gene lookup returns CDR1 LGHNA and CDR2 YSLEER. The CDR3 consists of 16 residues. For the CDR3, the DNA is TGCGCCAGCAGCCAAGTAGCCTCAGCTGGGGCCAACGTCCTGACTTTC. Its translation: CASSQVASAGANVLTF.

The chain couples TRBV14 to TRBJ1-1, with D unclear. Germline V lookup: CDR1 SGHDN, CDR2 FVKESK. The CDR3 covers 15 residues. The V and J ends lost 2 bases and 1 base respectively, with 11 bases between them. In DNA form, the CDR3 reads TGTGCCAGCAGCCAATGGGAGGGCAAGAACACTGAAGCTTTCTTT. Its protein product is CASSQWEGKNTEAFF.

In its sample, this clonotype was seen many times. The chain joins TRBV6-5 to TRBJ1-6; D is perhaps TRBD1 (6 bases). The CDR3 consists of 13 residues. The germline V gene has CDR1 MNHEY and CDR2 SVGAGI. The V gene lost 6 bases and the J gene lost 5 bases, with 8 bases spanning the gap. CDR3 coding DNA: TGTGCCAGCAGGCGACAGGATAATTCACCCCTCCACTTT. It specifies CASRRQDNSPLHF.

This clonotype occurred a few times. J is TRBJ1-1 and V is TRBV15, with 7 bases matching TRBD1. The germline V gene has CDR1 LNHNV and CDR2 YYDKDF (reference sequence). This CDR3 contains 15 residues. The J segment lost 4 bases and the V segment lost 0 bases, leaving 5 bases of the junction unmatched. In DNA, the CDR3 is TGTGCCACCAGCAGAGATAAGGGGGCGACCACTGAAGCTTTCTTT. Its translation is CATSRDKGATTEAFF.

This clonotype was found a few times. V gene TRBV13 combines with J gene TRBJ2-3; 7 nucleotides agree with TRBD2. This CDR3 has 20 residues. The trim removed 5 bases at V and 0 bases at J, leaving 20 bases unmatched. The V gene's germline CDR1 is PRHDT and CDR2 FYEKMQ (reference sequence). The chain's CDR3 is CASSPKLAAPRSVSTDTQYF. The CDR3 nucleotides are TGTGCCAGCAGCCCCAAGCTAGCGGCGCCACGGAGCGTAAGCACAGATACGCAGTATTTT.

This clonotype showed up just a few times. This CDR3 reads CSARDRSEKLFF. Written as DNA, the CDR3 is TGCAGTGCTAGAGATCGGTCTGAAAAACTGTTTTTT. The rearrangement joins TRBV20-1 to TRBJ1-4; D remains ambiguous. CDR3 length: 12 amino acids. Trimming left V 0 bases short and J 7 bases short, with 6 bases between. Germline V lookup: CDR1 DFQATT, CDR2 SNEGSKA (reference sequence).

As concerns this clonotype: An end of the junction differs from the germline gene, which may be a read error. The CDR3 sequence is CASRFSGQGYEKLFF. In nucleotides, the CDR3 is TGTGCCAGCCGTTTCTCGGGACAGGGGTATGAAAAACTGTTTTTT. The J gene is TRBJ1-4, the V gene TRBV27; 10 nucleotides align to TRBD1. Germline V gene lookup returns CDR1 MNHEY and CDR2 SMNVEV (reference sequence). The length of the CDR3 is 15 residues.